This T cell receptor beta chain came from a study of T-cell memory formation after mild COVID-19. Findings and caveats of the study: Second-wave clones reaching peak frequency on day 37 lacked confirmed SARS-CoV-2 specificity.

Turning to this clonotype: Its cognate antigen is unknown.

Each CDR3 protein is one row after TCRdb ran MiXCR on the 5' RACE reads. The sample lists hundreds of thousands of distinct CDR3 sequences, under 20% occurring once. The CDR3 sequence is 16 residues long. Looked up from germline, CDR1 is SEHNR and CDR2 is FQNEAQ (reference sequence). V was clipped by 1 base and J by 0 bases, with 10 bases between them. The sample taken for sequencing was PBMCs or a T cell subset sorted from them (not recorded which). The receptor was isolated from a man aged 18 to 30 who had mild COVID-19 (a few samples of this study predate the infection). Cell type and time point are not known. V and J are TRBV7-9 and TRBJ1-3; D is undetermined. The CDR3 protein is CASSLGPLSSGNTIYF. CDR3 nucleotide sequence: TGTGCCAGCAGCTTAGGTCCTCTCTCCTCTGGAAACACCATATATTTT.